The 9 T cell receptor beta chains reported below all come from one sample, sequenced in a study of blood T cell repertoires in COVID-19. Measured with immunoSEQ multiplex PCR; TCRdb has only the in-frame clones, and not every one. The data hold around 180,000 clones, with around 79% observed a single time. The sample was peripheral blood. All receptors come from a man aged 55 to 70 with active or convalescent COVID-19.

The rearrangement uses TRBV5-1 and TRBJ1-2; D is undetermined. The CDR3 runs 14 residues. Germline assignment: CDR1 SGHRS and CDR2 YFSETQ. V was trimmed by 4 bases and J by 1 base, leaving 11 bases between them. The CDR3 reads CASSGREFNYGYTF. The CDR3 DNA sequence: TGCGCCAGCAGCGGACGGGAGTTTAACTATGGCTACACCTTC. Full variable domain (outside the CDR3, taken from reference TRBV5-1 and TRBJ1-2): KAGVTQTPRYLIKTRGQQVTLSCSPISGHRSVSWYQQTPGQGLQFLFEYFSETQRNKGNFPGRFSGRQFSNSRSEMNVSTLELGDSALYLCASSGREFNYGYTFGSGTRLTVV.

This chain links TRBV11-2 with TRBJ1-6; D ambiguous. Germline V gives CDR1 SGHAT, CDR2 FQNNGV. This CDR3 has 14 residues. Trimming pared 1 base from V and 10 bases from J, leaving 11 bases between. DNA for the CDR3: TGTGCCAGCAGCTTAGGGAGGATGGAATCACCCCTCCACTTT. Translating gives CASSLGRMESPLHF. The variable domain in full, with the rest retrieved from reference TRBV11-2 and TRBJ1-6, is EAGVAQSPRYKIIEKRQSVAFWCNPISGHATLYWYQQILGQGPKLLIQFQNNGVVDDSQLPKDRFSAERLKGVDSTLKIQPAKLEDSAVYLCASSLGRMESPLHFGNGTRLTVT.

J is TRBJ1-4 and V is TRBV18, with 8 bases aligning to TRBD1. Germline V gene sequence: CDR1 KGHSH, CDR2 LQKENI. V lost 2 bases to trimming and J lost 8 bases; unmatched junction nucleotides: 7. CDR3 size: 15 residues. The CDR3 DNA is TGTGCCAGCTCACCAATCCAGGGGGCTTACGAAAAACTGTTTTTT. This gives the protein CASSPIQGAYEKLFF.

V gene TRBV21-1 combines with J gene TRBJ2-3; the tabulated D call, TRBD1, remains unverified against the DNA. TRBV21-1 is listed as a pseudogene. There are 15 residues in the CDR3. CDR3 DNA sequence: TGTGCCAGCAGCAAAGCCCAGGACAGGGGGCAAGGGCAGTATTTT. It encodes CASSKAQDRGQGQYF.

This clone showed up just once. The V gene is TRBV9, the J gene TRBJ2-7, with a tentative D call TRBD1 (5 bases). The ends were cut back, 0 bases at V and 0 bases at J, with 13 bases in the middle. The CDR3 has 16 residues. Germline values: CDR1 SGDLS, CDR2 YYNGEE. DNA of the CDR3: TGTGCCAGCAGCGTAGGCCCCAGGGCTTTCTCCTACGAGCAGTACTTC. Amino acid sequence: CASSVGPRAFSYEQYF.

V is TRBV6-2 or TRBV6-3 and J is TRBJ2-7, with D possibly being TRBD1 (5 bases). This CDR3 is built from 13 residues. Looked up from germline, CDR1 is MNHEY and CDR2 is SVGEGT. Deletions cut 6 bases from V and 5 bases from J, with 14 bases between. Written as DNA, the CDR3 is TGTGCCAGCAGCCCAGGACAACGGGACGAGCAGTACTTC. Translation: CASSPGQRDEQYF.

This clone was seen a single time. The chain carries TRBV7-2 and TRBJ2-7; D is perhaps TRBD1 (5 bases). From germline, CDR1 is SGHTA and CDR2 FQGNSA. V was shortened by 4 bases and J by 0 bases, with 10 bases between the two germline ends. The CDR3 sequence is 14 residues long. The CDR3 is CASSYPTGSYEQYF. The CDR3 nucleotides are TGTGCCAGCAGCTATCCCACAGGCTCCTACGAGCAGTACTTC.

The CDR3 nucleotides read TGTGCCAGCAGTTTATACGCAGAAGCCTACGAGCAGTACTTC. Amino acid sequence: CASSLYAEAYEQYF. The chain carries TRBV28 and TRBJ2-7; D remains unclear. Trimming took 1 base from V and 2 from J, leaving 9 bases between them. The CDR3 is 14 residues long. Germline V gene data show CDR1 as MDHEN and CDR2 as SYDVKM. Complete variable domain (other parts from reference TRBV28 and TRBJ2-7): DVKVTQSSRYLVKRTGEKVFLECVQDMDHENMFWYRQDPGLGLRLIYFSYDVKMKEKGDIPEGYSVSREKKERFSLILESASTNQTSMYLCASSLYAEAYEQYFGPGTRLTVT.

The chain combines TRBV7-2 with TRBJ2-7; 12 bases align to TRBD2. Germline V gene lookup returns CDR1 SGHTA and CDR2 FQGNSA. J lost 5 bases, V lost 0 bases, and 2 bases had no gene match. The CDR3 contains 15 residues. The CDR3 region is CASSLALAGGNEQYF. In DNA, the CDR3 is TGTGCCAGCAGCTTAGCACTAGCGGGAGGAAACGAGCAGTACTTC.